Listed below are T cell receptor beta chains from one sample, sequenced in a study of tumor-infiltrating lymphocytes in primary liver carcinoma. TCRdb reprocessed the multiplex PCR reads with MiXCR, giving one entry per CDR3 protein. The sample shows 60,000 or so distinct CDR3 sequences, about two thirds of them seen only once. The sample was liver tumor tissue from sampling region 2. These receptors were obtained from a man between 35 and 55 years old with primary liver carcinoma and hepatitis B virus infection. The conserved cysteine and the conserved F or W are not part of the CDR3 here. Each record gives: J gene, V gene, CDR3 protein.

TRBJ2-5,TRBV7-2,ASSPGQGKETQY
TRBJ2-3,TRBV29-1,SVGARGCTDTQY
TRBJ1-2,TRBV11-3,ASSPVKINYGYT
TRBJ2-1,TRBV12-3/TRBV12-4,ANSWEGYNEQF
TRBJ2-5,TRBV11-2,ASSLDPCSRGRGETQN
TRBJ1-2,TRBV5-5,ASSSAGGVSGYGYT
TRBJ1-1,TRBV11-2,VSSLMAHQTEVF
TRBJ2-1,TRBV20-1,SARVGDSYNEQF
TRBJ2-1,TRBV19,ASGPRGLAGNEQF
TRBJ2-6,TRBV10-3,AISGTGSLTGASVLT
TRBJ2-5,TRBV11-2,ASNQSPGGGKETQC
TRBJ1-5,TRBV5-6,ASSPQTDSNQPQH